The TCR beta chain described here comes from a study of response to subunit inactivated influenza vaccine. Study-wide results and limits: Authors suggested each seasonal influenza vaccination recruits few new T cells.

TCRdb recomputed calls from the RT-PCR reads with MiXCR, one row per CDR3 protein. Of approximately 530,000 distinct CDR3 sequences listed, 6% to 9% were seen once; the top ten hold around 13%. The V gene end was trimmed by 0 bases and the J gene end by 4 bases; junction bases not matched to a gene: 6. The CDR3 spans 15 residues. CDR1 and CDR2 (germline): DFQATT, SNEGSKA (reference sequence). To note about this clonotype: The antigen is undetermined.

Specimen: PBMCs from blood, collected 23 months after vaccination. This sequence originates from a man aged 50 to 75 who received an inactivated influenza vaccine. The chain links TRBV20-1 to TRBJ2-5; 9 bases are shared with TRBD1. CDR3 bases: TGCAGTGCTAGAGATAAGGACAGGGGAGGAGAGACCCAGTACTTC. Translation: CSARDKDRGGETQYF.